Listed below are T cell receptor beta chains from one sample, sequenced in a study of blood T cells in healthy people across ages. MiXCR, run by TCRdb on the 5' RACE reads, gives a single entry per CDR3 protein. The table lists 800,000 to 950,000 distinct CDR3 sequences, approximately 32% of them singletons, with roughly a tenth in the top ten. The data were also submitted as part of a second study, on T cells of mothers and their children.

The specimen sequenced was blood. Receptors were obtained from a middle-aged woman in good health. Both conserved end residues are part of each CDR3. The D gene is left open where the match is weak. Clone size, where shown, is once, few, many, or a class for clones that have expanded.

J gene,clone size,D gene,V gene,CDR3 protein,CDR3 DNA
TRBJ2-3,few,TRBD1,TRBV5-1,CASRNRQGPGIDTQYF,TGCGCCAGCAGGAACAGACAGGGCCCAGGGATAGATACGCAGTATTTT
TRBJ2-4,-,-,TRBV20-1,CSAGLGRRLAKNIQYF,TGCAGTGCCGGACTGGGACGCCGTCTAGCCAAAAACATTCAGTACTTC
TRBJ2-4,-,-,TRBV15,CATMGGGGLAKNIQYF,TGTGCCACCATGGGAGGGGGCGGTCTAGCCAAAAACATTCAGTACTTC
TRBJ2-1,many,-,TRBV6-2/TRBV6-3,CASSYRLGLLSSYNEQFF,TGTGCCAGCAGTTACAGACTTGGGCTTCTTAGCTCCTACAATGAGCAGTTCTTC
TRBJ2-5,many,-,TRBV7-6,CASSDTGRETQYF,TGTGCCAGCAGCGACACAGGTCGGGAGACCCAGTACTTC
TRBJ2-7,-,-,TRBV21-1,CASSKALYPGRRVYEQYF,TGTGCCAGCAGCAAAGCGCTTTATCCAGGACGTAGAGTCTACGAGCAGTACTTC
TRBJ2-7,many,TRBD1,TRBV28,CASGELQGGPYEQYF,TGTGCCAGCGGCGAACTACAGGGGGGACCCTACGAGCAGTACTTC
TRBJ1-6,few,TRBD1,TRBV14,CASSLGQGEIWPLHF,TGTGCCAGCAGCCTCGGACAGGGTGAGATTTGGCCCCTCCACTTT
TRBJ2-1,many,-,TRBV4-3,CASSQDRAGEQFF,TGCGCCAGCAGCCAAGATAGAGCGGGTGAGCAGTTCTTC
TRBJ2-7,few,-,TRBV5-6,CASSFSQGTHLYEQYF,TGTGCCAGCAGCTTTTCACAGGGGACTCACCTCTACGAGCAGTACTTC